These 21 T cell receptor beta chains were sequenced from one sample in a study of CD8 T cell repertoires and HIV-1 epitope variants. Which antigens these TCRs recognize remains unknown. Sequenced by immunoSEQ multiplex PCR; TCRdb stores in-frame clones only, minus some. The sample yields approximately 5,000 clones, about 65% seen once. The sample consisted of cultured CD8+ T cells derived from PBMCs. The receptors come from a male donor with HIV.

In nucleotides, the CDR3 is TGTGCCAGCAGTGGGCTACACCCCGAAGCTTTCTTT. Protein: CASSGLHPEAFF. The gene calls are TRBV2 and TRBJ1-1; no clear D gene. Germline V gene sequence: CDR1 SNHLY, CDR2 FYNNEI. V was clipped by 4 bases and J by 8 bases, with 11 bases between them. This CDR3 has 12 amino acids.

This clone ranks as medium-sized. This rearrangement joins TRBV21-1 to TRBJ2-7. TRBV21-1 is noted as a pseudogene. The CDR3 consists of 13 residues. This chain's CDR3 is CASSLPSSYEQYF. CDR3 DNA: TGTGCCAGCAGCTTACCAAGCTCCTACGAGCAGTACTTC.

The CDR3 DNA sequence: TGTGCCAGCAGCGTAGAAGGGATCTCCTACAATGAGCAGTTCTTC. Amino acid sequence: CASSVEGISYNEQFF. The J gene is TRBJ2-1, the V gene TRBV9; no definite D call. With 0 bases removed from V and 0 bases from J, the gap between germline ends came to 7 bases. The CDR3 contains 15 residues. The germline V gene has CDR1 SGDLS and CDR2 YYNGEE.

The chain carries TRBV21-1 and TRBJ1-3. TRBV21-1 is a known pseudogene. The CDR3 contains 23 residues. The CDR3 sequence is CASRDGTGRHLLVSRDSGNTIYF. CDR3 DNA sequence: TGTGCCAGCAGGGATGGGACGGGTAGGCATCTTTTGGTTAGTCGAGACTCTGGAAACACCATATATTTT.

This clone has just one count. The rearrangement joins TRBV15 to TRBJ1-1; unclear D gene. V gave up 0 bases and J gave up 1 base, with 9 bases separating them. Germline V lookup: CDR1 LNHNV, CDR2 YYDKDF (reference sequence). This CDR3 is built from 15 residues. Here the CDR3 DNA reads TGTGCCACCAGCAGAGATAACGAGGGGAACACTGAAGCTTTCTTT. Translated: CATSRDNEGNTEAFF.

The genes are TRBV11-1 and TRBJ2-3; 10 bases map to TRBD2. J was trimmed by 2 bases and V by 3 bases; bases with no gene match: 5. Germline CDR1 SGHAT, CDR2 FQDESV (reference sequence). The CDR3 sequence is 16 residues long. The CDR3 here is CASSFSLAGDTDTQYF. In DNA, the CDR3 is TGTGCCAGCAGCTTCTCCCTAGCGGGGGACACAGATACGCAGTATTTT.

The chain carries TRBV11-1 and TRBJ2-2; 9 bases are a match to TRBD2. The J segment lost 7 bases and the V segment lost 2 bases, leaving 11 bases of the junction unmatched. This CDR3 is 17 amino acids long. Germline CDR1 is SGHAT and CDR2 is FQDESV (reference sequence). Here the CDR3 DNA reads TGTGCCAGCAGCTTATTCCCCGTAGCGGGAGAGAGCGGGGAGCTGTTTTTT. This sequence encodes CASSLFPVAGESGELFF.

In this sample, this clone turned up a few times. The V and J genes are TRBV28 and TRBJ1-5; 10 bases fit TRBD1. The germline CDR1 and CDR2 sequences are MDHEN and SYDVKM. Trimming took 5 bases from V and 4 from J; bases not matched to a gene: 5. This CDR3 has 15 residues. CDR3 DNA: TGTGCCAGCAGTCTGACAGGGGGCAGTAATCAGCCCCAGCATTTT. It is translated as CASSLTGGSNQPQHF.

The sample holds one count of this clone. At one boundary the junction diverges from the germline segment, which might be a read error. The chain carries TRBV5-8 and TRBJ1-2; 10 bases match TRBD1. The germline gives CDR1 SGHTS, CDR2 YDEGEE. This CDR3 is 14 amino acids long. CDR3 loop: CASSDPGTGVLGAF. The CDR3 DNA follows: TGTGCCAGCAGCGATCCCGGGACAGGGGTCCTCGGTGCCTTC. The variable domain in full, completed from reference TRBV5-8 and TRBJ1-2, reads EAGVTQSPTHLIKTRGQQATLRCSPISGHTSVYWYQQALGLGLQFLLWYDEGEERNRGNFPPRFSGRQFPNYSSELNVNALELEDSALYLCASSDPGTGVLGAFGSGTRLTVV.

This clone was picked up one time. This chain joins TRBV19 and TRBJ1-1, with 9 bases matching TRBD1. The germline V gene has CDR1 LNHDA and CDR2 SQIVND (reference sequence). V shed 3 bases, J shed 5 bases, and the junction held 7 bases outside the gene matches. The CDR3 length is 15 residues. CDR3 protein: CASSMDRDRVTEAFF. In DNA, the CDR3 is TGTGCCAGTAGTATGGACCGGGACAGGGTTACTGAAGCTTTCTTT.

The DNA for the CDR3 is TGTGCCAGCATGGGAGGTAGCTGGAGCTCCTACAATGAGCAGTTCTTC. This codes for CASMGGSWSSYNEQFF. The genes are TRBV27 and TRBJ2-1; weak D call: TRBD2 (6 bases). The CDR3 totals 16 residues. CDR1 and CDR2 from the germline V gene are MNHEY and SMNVEV (reference sequence). The germline V and J ends were trimmed by 7 bases and 0 bases, with 16 bases remaining between them.

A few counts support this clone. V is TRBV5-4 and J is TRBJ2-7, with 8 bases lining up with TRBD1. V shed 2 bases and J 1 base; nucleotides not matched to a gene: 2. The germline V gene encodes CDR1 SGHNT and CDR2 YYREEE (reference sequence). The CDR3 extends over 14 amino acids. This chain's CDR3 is CASSFGQGSYEQYF. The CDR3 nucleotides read TGTGCCAGCAGCTTCGGACAGGGTTCCTACGAGCAGTACTTC. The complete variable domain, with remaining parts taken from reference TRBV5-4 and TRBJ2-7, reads ETGVTQSPTHLIKTRGQQVTLRCSSQSGHNTVSWYQQALGQGPQFIFQYYREEENGRGNFPPRFSGLQFPNYSSELNVNALELDDSALYLCASSFGQGSYEQYFGPGTRLTVT.

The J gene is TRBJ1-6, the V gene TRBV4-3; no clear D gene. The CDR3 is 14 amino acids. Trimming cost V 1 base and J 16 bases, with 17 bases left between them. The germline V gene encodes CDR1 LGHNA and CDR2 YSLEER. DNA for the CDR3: TGCGCCAGCAGCCAAGGAGATGAAGGGCGGCCTCTCCACTTT. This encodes CASSQGDEGRPLHF.

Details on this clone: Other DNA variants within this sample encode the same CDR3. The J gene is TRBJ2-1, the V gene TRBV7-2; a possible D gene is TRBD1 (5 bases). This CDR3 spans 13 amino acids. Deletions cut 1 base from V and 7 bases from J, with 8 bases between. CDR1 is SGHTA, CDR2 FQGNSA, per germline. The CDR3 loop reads CASSLGGENEQFF. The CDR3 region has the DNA TGTGCCAGCAGCTTAGGGGGCGAGAATGAGCAGTTCTTC.

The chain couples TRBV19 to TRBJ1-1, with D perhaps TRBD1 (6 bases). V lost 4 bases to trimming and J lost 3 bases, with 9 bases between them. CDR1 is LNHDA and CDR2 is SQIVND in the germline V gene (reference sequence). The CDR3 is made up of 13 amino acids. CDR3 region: CASSNREDTEAFF. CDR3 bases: TGTGCCAGTAGTAACAGGGAGGACACTGAAGCTTTCTTT.

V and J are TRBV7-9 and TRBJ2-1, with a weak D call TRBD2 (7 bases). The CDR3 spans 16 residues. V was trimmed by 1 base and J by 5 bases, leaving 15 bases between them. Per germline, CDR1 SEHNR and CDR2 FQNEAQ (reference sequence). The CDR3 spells CASSLGGGLEDNEQFF. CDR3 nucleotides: TGTGCCAGCAGCTTAGGGGGGGGCCTAGAGGACAATGAGCAGTTCTTC.

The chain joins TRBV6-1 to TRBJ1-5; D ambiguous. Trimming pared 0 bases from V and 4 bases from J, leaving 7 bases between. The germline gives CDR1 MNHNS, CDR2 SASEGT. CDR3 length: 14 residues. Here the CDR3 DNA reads TGTGCCAGCAGTGAAGCCCATAGAAATCAGCCCCAGCATTTT. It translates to CASSEAHRNQPQHF.

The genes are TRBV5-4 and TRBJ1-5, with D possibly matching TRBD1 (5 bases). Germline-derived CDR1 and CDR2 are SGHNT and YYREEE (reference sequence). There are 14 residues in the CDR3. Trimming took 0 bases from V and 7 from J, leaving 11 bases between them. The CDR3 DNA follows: TGTGCCAGCAGCTTGGACGGGGGGGGACAGCCCCAGCATTTT. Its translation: CASSLDGGGQPQHF.

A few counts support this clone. The CDR3 DNA is TGCGCCAGCAGCCTTTCATGGGGCAATAATTCACCCCTCCACTTT. It codes for CASSLSWGNNSPLHF. The rearrangement joins TRBV4-1 to TRBJ1-6; TRBD1 might be the D (5 bases). The germline V gene has CDR1 MGHRA and CDR2 YSYEKL. This CDR3 has 15 amino acids. The germline V and J ends were trimmed by 4 bases and 5 bases, with 12 bases remaining between them.

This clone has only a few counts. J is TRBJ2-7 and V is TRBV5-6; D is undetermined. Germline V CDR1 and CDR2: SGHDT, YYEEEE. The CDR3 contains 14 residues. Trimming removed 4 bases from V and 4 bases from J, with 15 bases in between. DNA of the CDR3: TGTGCCAGCAGCGATCCTACAAAACAGTACGAGCAGTACTTC. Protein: CASSDPTKQYEQYF.

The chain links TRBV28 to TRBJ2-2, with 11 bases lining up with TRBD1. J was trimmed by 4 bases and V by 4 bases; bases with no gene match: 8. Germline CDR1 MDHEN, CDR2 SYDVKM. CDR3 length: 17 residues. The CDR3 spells CASSSPPGTGGTGELFF. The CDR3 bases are TGTGCCAGCAGTTCACCCCCTGGGACAGGGGGCACCGGGGAGCTGTTTTTT.